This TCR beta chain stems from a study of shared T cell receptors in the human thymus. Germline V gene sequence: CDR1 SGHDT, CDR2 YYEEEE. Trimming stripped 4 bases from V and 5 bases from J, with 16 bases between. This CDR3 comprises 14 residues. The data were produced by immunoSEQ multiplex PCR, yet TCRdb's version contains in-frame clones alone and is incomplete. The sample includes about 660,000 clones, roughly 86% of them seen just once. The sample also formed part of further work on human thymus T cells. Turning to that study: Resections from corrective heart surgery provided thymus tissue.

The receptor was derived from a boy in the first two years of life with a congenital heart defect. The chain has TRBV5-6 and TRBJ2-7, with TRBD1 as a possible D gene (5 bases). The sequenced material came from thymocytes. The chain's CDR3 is CASSLPWGGNEQYF. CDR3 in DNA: TGTGCCAGCAGCCTGCCCTGGGGCGGAAACGAGCAGTACTTC.